One T cell receptor beta chain is described in this entry. These data belong to a study of blood T cell repertoires in COVID-19. Study context: Sources were T cells, B-cell-depleted T cells, or PBMCs; the material itself was cDNA or gDNA.

V shed 0 bases and J shed 2 bases, with 14 bases lying between them. The CDR3 runs to 16 residues. Germline loops: CDR1 SGDLS, CDR2 YYNGEE. Assay: immunoSEQ multiplex PCR; the TCRdb copy retains only in-frame clones and omits some. The table includes 200,000 to 250,000 clones, approximately 80% detected once. This receptor was taken from a man aged 25-45 years who had recovered from COVID-19. Sequenced sample: peripheral blood. This chain joins TRBV9 and TRBJ1-1; D gene uncertain. CDR3 residues: CASSVVSGKGNTEAFF. The CDR3 DNA follows: TGTGCCAGCAGCGTAGTATCGGGGAAGGGAAACACTGAAGCTTTCTTT. Full variable domain (rest looked up from reference TRBV9 and TRBJ1-1): DSGVTQTPKHLITATGQRVTLRCSPRSGDLSVYWYQQSLDQGLQFLIQYYNGEERAKGNILERFSAQQFPDLHSELNLSSLELGDSALYFCASSVVSGKGNTEAFFGQGTRLTVV.